Below, 23 T cell receptor beta chains from the same sample are listed, as sequenced in a study of identical twins. TCRdb redid the calling of the 5' RACE reads with MiXCR, one entry per CDR3 protein. The sample has fewer than 650,000 distinct CDR3 sequences, about 7.1% seen once. These same data were also listed under a study on yellow fever vaccine responses in identical twins.

Material: PBMCs. The receptor set was obtained from a woman aged 18 to 35 in good health.

This clonotype has only a few counts. The chain carries TRBV25-1 and TRBJ2-7, with TRBD1 identical over 8 bases. The CDR3 contains 15 residues. Germline CDR1 is MGHDK and CDR2 is SYGVNS. The J segment lost 4 bases and the V segment lost 4 bases, leaving 9 bases of the junction unmatched. In DNA form, the CDR3 reads TGTGCCAGCAGTGGGTTCGGGCAGGGGGCTTACGAGCAGTACTTC. Its protein product is CASSGFGQGAYEQYF.

V is TRBV10-3 and J is TRBJ2-1, with 7 bases aligning to TRBD2. Germline V gene data show CDR1 as ENHRY and CDR2 as SYGVKD. The CDR3 has 15 amino acids. V lost 4 bases and J lost 4; bases outside the gene matches: 7. The DNA for the CDR3 is TGTGCCATCAGTGCGGGGCGGGAGTCATACAATGAGCAGTTCTTC. Translation gives CAISAGRESYNEQFF.

The genes are TRBV7-9 and TRBJ2-3, with 7 bases identical to TRBD2. The V segment lost 3 bases and the J segment 2 bases; nucleotides outside the gene matches: 5. Germline loops: CDR1 SEHNR, CDR2 FQNEAQ (reference sequence). CDR3 length: 15 amino acids. The CDR3 coding sequence is TGTGCCAGCAGCTTTACTAGCGCGAACACAGATACGCAGTATTTT. Translated, it gives CASSFTSANTDTQYF.

The V gene is TRBV20-1, the J gene TRBJ2-5; D unclear. The CDR3 spans 12 residues. From germline, CDR1 is DFQATT and CDR2 SNEGSKA (reference sequence). Trimming removed 3 bases from V and 2 bases from J, with 7 bases in between. CDR3 sequence reads: CSARGRQETQYF. In nucleotides, the CDR3 is TGCAGTGCTAGGGGCAGGCAAGAGACCCAGTACTTC.

This chain connects TRBV5-1 to TRBJ2-7; D remains ambiguous. CDR1 is SGHRS, CDR2 YFSETQ, per germline. This CDR3 has 15 amino acids. With 2 bases removed from V and 0 bases from J, the gap between germline ends came to 12 bases. In nucleotides, the CDR3 is TGCGCCAGCAGCTTTTCCCGGGCCAACTCCTACGAGCAGTACTTC. Its protein is CASSFSRANSYEQYF.

This clonotype was detected ten times or more. The CDR3 here is CSAADPTTGDYEQYF. The CDR3 DNA reads TGCAGTGCCGCGGACCCGACTACCGGTGACTACGAGCAGTACTTC. The chain employs TRBV20-1 and TRBJ2-7; D possibly corresponds to TRBD2 (5 bases). The CDR3 extends over 15 amino acids. Trimming stripped 6 bases from V and 3 bases from J, with 21 bases between. From germline, CDR1 is DFQATT and CDR2 SNEGSKA (reference sequence).

This clonotype occurred a few times. V is TRBV4-1 and J is TRBJ2-4; 11 bases match TRBD2. CDR3 length: 16 amino acids. Germline-derived CDR1 and CDR2 are MGHRA and YSYEKL. The junction had 7 bases not matched to a gene; V was cut back by 2 bases and J by 7 bases. The CDR3 DNA reads TGCGCCAGCAGCCAAAATAGCGGGGGGGCGGGGAACATTCAGTACTTC. Translated, it gives CASSQNSGGAGNIQYF.

The rearrangement uses TRBV7-9 and TRBJ2-2; D ambiguous. The V gene's germline CDR1 is SEHNR and CDR2 FQNEAQ (reference sequence). The germline V and J ends were trimmed by 4 bases and 0 bases, with 15 bases remaining between them. CDR3 length: 17 amino acids. The CDR3 nucleotides read TGTGCCAGCAGCTCCCCCTCTTCCAGAGCGAACACCGGGGAGCTGTTTTTT. Protein: CASSSPSSRANTGELFF.

The chain joins TRBV2 to TRBJ1-1, with a weak D call TRBD1 (6 bases). V lost 10 bases and J lost 4, with 22 bases in between. Germline V gene lookup returns CDR1 SNHLY and CDR2 FYNNEI. This CDR3 spans 15 amino acids. The DNA of the CDR3 is TGTGCCACAAACCAGGGAGGGGGGATGAGCACTGAAGCTTTCTTT. Encoded protein: CATNQGGGMSTEAFF.

The chain combines TRBV20-1 with TRBJ2-5; no reliable D call. The CDR3 loop spans 12 amino acids. From germline, CDR1 is DFQATT and CDR2 SNEGSKA (reference sequence). The V gene lost 3 bases and the J gene lost 5 bases, with 10 bases spanning the gap. The CDR3 DNA is TGCAGTGCTAGCCGACCCCCGGAGACCCAGTACTTC. This codes for CSASRPPETQYF.

The rearrangement links TRBV27 to TRBJ1-1, with D possibly TRBD1 on 5 matching bases. Germline CDR1 MNHEY, CDR2 SMNVEV (reference sequence). The CDR3 length is 15 residues. With 4 bases removed from V and 4 bases from J, the gap between germline ends came to 16 bases. This chain's CDR3 is CASSWGRVGGTEAFF. CDR3 bases: TGTGCCAGCAGTTGGGGCAGAGTGGGTGGCACTGAAGCTTTCTTT.

This clonotype was counted between two and nine times. The CDR3 sequence is CSARSLRRDSKGDYGYTF. The CDR3 bases are TGCAGTGCTAGATCCCTGAGGCGGGACTCAAAGGGAGACTATGGCTACACCTTC. The V call is TRBV20-1, the J call TRBJ1-2; possible D gene TRBD1, 5 bases. Germline CDR1 DFQATT, CDR2 SNEGSKA (reference sequence). This CDR3 has 18 amino acids. Trimming shortened V by 2 bases and J by 3 bases, and 25 bases separated the two germline ends.

This clonotype was found a few times. The gene calls are TRBV6-5 and TRBJ1-2, with TRBD1 identical over 8 bases. Germline V gives CDR1 MNHEY, CDR2 SVGAGI. This CDR3 comprises 12 residues. After removal of 7 bases from V and 8 bases from J, the junction contained 6 bases not matched to a gene. Written as DNA, the CDR3 is TGTGCCAGCACCATGCCAGGGGGCGGCTACACCTTC. Its translation is CASTMPGGGYTF.

V gene TRBV29-1 combines with J gene TRBJ2-5; possibly TRBD1 for D (6 bases). CDR1 SQVTM and CDR2 ANQGSEA come from the germline V gene. The V and J ends lost 5 bases and 4 bases respectively, with 20 bases between them. CDR3 size: 15 residues. The CDR3 region has the DNA TGCAGCGTTCACAGACAGGCTTTAACGGTAGAGACCCAGTACTTC. It translates to CSVHRQALTVETQYF. Full variable domain (missing parts from reference TRBV29-1 and TRBJ2-5): SAVISQKPSRDICQRGTSLTIQCQVDSQVTMMFWYRQQPGQSLTLIATANQGSEATYESGFVIDKFPISRPNLTFSTLTVSNMSPEDSSIYLCSVHRQALTVETQYFGPGTRLLVL.

This clonotype was picked up many times. The chain couples TRBV28 to TRBJ2-1; 9 bases fit TRBD2. CDR3 length equals 16 residues. The trim removed 7 bases at V and 9 bases at J, leaving 16 bases unmatched. Germline V gene lookup returns CDR1 MDHEN and CDR2 SYDVKM. The CDR3 is CASTLGGGLAYVEQFF. For the CDR3, the DNA is TGTGCCAGCACCCTTGGAGGGGGACTAGCTTATGTTGAGCAGTTCTTC.

V and J are TRBV20-1 and TRBJ2-4; D call uncertain. The CDR3 spans 14 residues. The germline V gene encodes CDR1 DFQATT and CDR2 SNEGSKA (reference sequence). The V end was cut by 3 bases, the J end by 1 base, with 10 bases between. CDR3 residues: CSARTPPAKNIQYF. The CDR3 bases are TGCAGTGCTAGGACACCTCCTGCCAAAAACATTCAGTACTTC.

This clonotype occurred many times. The V gene is TRBV6-5, the J gene TRBJ1-2; D is unclear. Trimming removed 6 bases from V and 7 bases from J, with 12 bases in between. CDR3 length equals 12 residues. Germline-derived CDR1 and CDR2 are MNHEY and SVGAGI. CDR3 DNA sequence: TGTGCCAGCAGGCAAAGGGTAGCTGGCTACACCTTC. As protein: CASRQRVAGYTF.

This clonotype was seen ten or more times. V gene TRBV12-3 or TRBV12-4 combines with J gene TRBJ2-1; 7 positions match TRBD2. The trim removed 3 bases at V and 8 bases at J, leaving 7 bases unmatched. There are 14 residues in the CDR3. CDR3 in DNA: TGTGCCAGCAGTTTTTCGGCAGGGAGGGATGAGCAGTTCTTC. Residues: CASSFSAGRDEQFF.

This clonotype was observed a handful of times. V gene TRBV7-3 combines with J gene TRBJ2-1; D possibly corresponds to TRBD2 (5 bases). Germline V gene data show CDR1 as SGHTA and CDR2 as FQGTGA. V lost 2 bases and J lost 2, with 10 bases in between. The CDR3 covers 15 residues. The DNA for the CDR3 is TGTGCCAGCAGCTTAGTGGGGAGCACCTACAATGAGCAGTTCTTC. Translated: CASSLVGSTYNEQFF.

The chain recombines TRBV12-3 or TRBV12-4 with TRBJ1-1, with D perhaps matching TRBD1 (6 bases). This CDR3 comprises 15 residues. V was cut by 7 bases and J by 1 base, with 16 bases left in between. The CDR3 DNA is TGTGCCAGCACCTGGGGGGGGCGAGGGAACACTGAAGCTTTCTTT. This gives the protein CASTWGGRGNTEAFF.

This clonotype was picked up many times. V and J are TRBV3-1 and TRBJ2-2; unclear D gene. The V and J ends lost 3 bases and 8 bases respectively, with 7 bases between them. The CDR3 is made up of 12 amino acids. CDR1 is LGHDT, CDR2 YNNKEL, per germline (reference sequence). CDR3 sequence: CASSHRVGELFF. In DNA, the CDR3 is TGTGCCAGCAGCCATAGGGTGGGGGAGCTGTTTTTT.

This clonotype was counted many times. The chain is built from TRBV6-2 or TRBV6-3 and TRBJ2-1; D gene uncertain. There are 12 residues in the CDR3. The germline V gene encodes CDR1 MNHEY and CDR2 SVGEGT. V lost 2 bases to trimming and J lost 5 bases, with 4 bases between them. The CDR3 bases are TGTGCCAGCAGTTACCCTAACAATGAGCAGTTCTTC. It codes for CASSYPNNEQFF.

There are many counts of this clonotype. This sequence joins TRBV4-1 and TRBJ1-3; tentative D call: TRBD1 (5 bases). The germline gives CDR1 MGHRA, CDR2 YSYEKL. V lost 2 bases and J 8 bases, leaving 16 bases between the germline ends. The CDR3 length is 15 residues. Here the CDR3 reads CASSQPGEFGDTIYF. The DNA of the CDR3 is TGCGCCAGCAGCCAACCGGGGGAGTTTGGGGACACCATATATTTT.